This T cell receptor (beta chain) was recorded in a study of shared clonotypes between healthy human individuals. The study's findings and limits: Only blood was sampled, and tissue TCR repertoires likely differ from blood ones.

Of note for this clone: Its antigen is still unknown.

The CDR3 has 13 amino acids. Trimming at V came to 6 bases and at J to 7 bases, leaving 8 bases not matched to a gene. CDR1 and CDR2 from the germline V gene are MNHNY and SVGAGI (reference sequence). Data came from immunoSEQ multiplex PCR; TCRdb stores just in-frame clones and leaves some out. Of approximately 530,000 clones in the sample, roughly 95% were seen once. Sequencing was performed on naive CD4+ T cells sorted from blood. Specified subset: CD45RA+ positively selected. The TCR comes from a woman under 40 in good health. The gene calls are TRBV6-6 and TRBJ1-1; 7 nucleotides line up with TRBD1. The CDR3 DNA reads as TGTGCCAGCAGCCCCCGCCGGGACAGTGAAGCTTTCTTT. This translates into CASSPRRDSEAFF.